This TCR beta chain came from a study of T cells in localized non-small cell lung cancer. In the case of this clone: Its target is unknown.

Produced via immunoSEQ multiplex PCR; TCRdb's table is partial and in-frame only. The sample includes over a thousand clones, approximately 20% of them seen just once. Trimming removed 4 bases at V and 0 bases at J, with 10 bases between. The CDR3 covers 14 residues. Germline assignment: CDR1 GTSNPN and CDR2 SVGIG (reference sequence). Overall study findings and caveats: In uninvolved adjacent lung, T cell clonality reached its highest value, exceeding tumor.

The material sequenced was lung tumor tissue, taken before any cancer treatment. The chain uses TRBV30 and TRBJ1-3; perhaps TRBD1 as D (5 bases). The sequence was obtained from a male donor aged 60 or over with stage III lung adenocarcinoma. The CDR3 DNA is TGTGCCTGGACAGGGTCTTACTCTGGAAACACCATATATTTT. Residues: CAWTGSYSGNTIYF.